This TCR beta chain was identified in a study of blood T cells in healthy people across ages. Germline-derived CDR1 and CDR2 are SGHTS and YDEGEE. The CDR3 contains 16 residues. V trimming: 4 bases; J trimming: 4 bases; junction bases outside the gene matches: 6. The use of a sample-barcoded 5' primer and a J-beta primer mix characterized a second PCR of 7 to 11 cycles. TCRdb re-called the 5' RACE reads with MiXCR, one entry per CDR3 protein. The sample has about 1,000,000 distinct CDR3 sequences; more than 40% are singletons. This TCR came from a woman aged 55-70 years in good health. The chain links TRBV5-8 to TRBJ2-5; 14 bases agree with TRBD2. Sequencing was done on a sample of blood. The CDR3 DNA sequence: TGTGCCAGCAGCCCGGGACTAGCGGGAGTATCAGAGACCCAGTACTTC. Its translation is CASSPGLAGVSETQYF.